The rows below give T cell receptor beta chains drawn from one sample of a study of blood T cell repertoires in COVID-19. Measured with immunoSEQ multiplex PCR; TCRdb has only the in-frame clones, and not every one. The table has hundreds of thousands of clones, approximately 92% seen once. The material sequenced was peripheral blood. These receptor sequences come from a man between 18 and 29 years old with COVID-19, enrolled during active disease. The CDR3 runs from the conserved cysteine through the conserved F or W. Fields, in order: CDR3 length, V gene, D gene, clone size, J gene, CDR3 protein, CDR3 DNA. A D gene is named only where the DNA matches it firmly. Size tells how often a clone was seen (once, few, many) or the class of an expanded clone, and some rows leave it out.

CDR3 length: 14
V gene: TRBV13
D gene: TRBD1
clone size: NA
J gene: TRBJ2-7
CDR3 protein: CASSSGQGFHEQYF
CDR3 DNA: TGTGCCAGCAGCTCTGGACAGGGTTTCCACGAGCAGTACTTC

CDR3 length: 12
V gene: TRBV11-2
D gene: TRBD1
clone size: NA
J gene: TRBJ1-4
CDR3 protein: CASSLDRGQAFF
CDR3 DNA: TGTGCCAGCAGCTTAGATCGGGGACAGGCGTTTTTT

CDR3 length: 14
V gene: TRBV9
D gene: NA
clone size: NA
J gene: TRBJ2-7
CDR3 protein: CASSVDSGPYEQYF
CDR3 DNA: TGTGCCAGCAGCGTAGACAGCGGACCCTACGAGCAGTACTTC

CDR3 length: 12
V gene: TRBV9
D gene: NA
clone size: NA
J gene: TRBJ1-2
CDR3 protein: CASQGRSNAYTF
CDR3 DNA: TGTGCCAGCCAGGGCCGGAGTAATGCGTACACCTTC

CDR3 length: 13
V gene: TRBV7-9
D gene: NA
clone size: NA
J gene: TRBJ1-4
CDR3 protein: CASSFSGGEKLFF
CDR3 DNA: TGTGCCAGCAGCTTTTCGGGGGGCGAAAAACTGTTTTTT

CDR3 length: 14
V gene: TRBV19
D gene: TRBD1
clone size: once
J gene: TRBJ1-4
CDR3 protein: CASTNRGFGEKLFF
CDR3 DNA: TGTGCCAGTACCAACAGGGGATTCGGGGAAAAACTGTTTTTT

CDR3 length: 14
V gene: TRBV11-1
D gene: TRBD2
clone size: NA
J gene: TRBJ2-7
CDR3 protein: CASSFTSGGYEQYF
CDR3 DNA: TGTGCCAGCAGCTTTACTAGCGGGGGGTACGAGCAGTACTTC

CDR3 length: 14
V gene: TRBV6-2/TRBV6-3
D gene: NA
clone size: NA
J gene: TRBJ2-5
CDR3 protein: CASSSSGSLETQYF
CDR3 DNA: TGTGCCAGCAGTTCGTCCGGGTCCCTTGAGACCCAGTACTTC

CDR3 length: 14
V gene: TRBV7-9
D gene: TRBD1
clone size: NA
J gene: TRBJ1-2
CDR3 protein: CASSFGTGEGGYTF
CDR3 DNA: TGTGCCAGCAGCTTTGGGACAGGGGAGGGCGGCTACACCTTC

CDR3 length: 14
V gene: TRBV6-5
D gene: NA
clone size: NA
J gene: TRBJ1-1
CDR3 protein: CASSYFATSTEAFF
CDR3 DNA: TGTGCCAGCAGTTATTTTGCCACAAGCACTGAAGCTTTCTTT

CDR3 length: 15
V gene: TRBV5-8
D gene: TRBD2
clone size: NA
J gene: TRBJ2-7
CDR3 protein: CASSLGGRVSYEQYF
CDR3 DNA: TGTGCCAGCAGCTTGGGCGGGAGGGTCTCCTACGAGCAGTACTTC

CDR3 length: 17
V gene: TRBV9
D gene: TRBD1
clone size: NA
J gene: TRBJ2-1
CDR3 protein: CASSGRQGVGSYNEQFF
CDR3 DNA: TGTGCCAGCAGCGGACGTCAGGGGGTAGGCTCCTACAATGAGCAGTTCTTC

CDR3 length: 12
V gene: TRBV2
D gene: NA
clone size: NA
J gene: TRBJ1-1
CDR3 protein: CASMFGETEAFF
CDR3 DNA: TGTGCCAGCATGTTCGGGGAAACTGAAGCTTTCTTT

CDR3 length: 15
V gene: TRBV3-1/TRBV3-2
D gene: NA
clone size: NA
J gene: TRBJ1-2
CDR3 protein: CASRETGNANYGYTF
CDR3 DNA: TGTGCCAGCAGAGAGACGGGAAACGCTAACTATGGCTACACCTTC

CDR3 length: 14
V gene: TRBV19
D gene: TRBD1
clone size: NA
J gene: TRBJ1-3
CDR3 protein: CASGQGASGNTIYF
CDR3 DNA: TGTGCCAGCGGACAGGGGGCTTCTGGAAACACCATATATTTT

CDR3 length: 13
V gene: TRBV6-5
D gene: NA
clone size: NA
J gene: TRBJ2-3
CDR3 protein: CASSPLGMDTQYF
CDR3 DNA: TGTGCCAGCAGTCCTTTGGGCATGGATACGCAGTATTTT

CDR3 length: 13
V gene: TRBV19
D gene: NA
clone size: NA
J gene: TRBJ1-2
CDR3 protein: CASSISGLDGYTF
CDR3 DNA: TGTGCCAGTAGTATATCAGGGTTGGATGGCTACACCTTC

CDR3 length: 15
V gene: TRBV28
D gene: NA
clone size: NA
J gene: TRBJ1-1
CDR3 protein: CASSVGGTANTEAFF
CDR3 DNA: TGTGCCAGCAGTGTGGGGGGGACGGCGAACACTGAAGCTTTCTTT

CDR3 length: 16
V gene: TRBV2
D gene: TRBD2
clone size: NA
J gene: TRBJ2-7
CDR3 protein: CASSEAPRGSDDEQYF
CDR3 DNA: TGTGCCAGCAGTGAAGCGCCCCGCGGGAGCGACGACGAGCAGTACTTC

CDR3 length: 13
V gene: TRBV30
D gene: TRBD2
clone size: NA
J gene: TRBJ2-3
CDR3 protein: CAWSVGGGGTQYF
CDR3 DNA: TGTGCCTGGAGTGTAGGCGGGGGGGGAACGCAGTATTTT

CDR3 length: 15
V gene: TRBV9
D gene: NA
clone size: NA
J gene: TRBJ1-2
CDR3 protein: CASSIDSSQGYGYTF
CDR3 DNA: TGTGCCAGCAGCATTGACAGCTCCCAAGGATATGGCTACACCTTC

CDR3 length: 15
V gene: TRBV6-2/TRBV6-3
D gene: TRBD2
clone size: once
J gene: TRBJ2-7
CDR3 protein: CASSSSGGGSYEQYF
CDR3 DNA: TGTGCCAGCAGTAGTAGCGGGGGGGGCTCCTACGAGCAGTACTTC

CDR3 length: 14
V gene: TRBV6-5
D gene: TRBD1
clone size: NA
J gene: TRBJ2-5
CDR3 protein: CASSKGQGKETQYF
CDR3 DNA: TGTGCCAGCAGCAAGGGACAGGGAAAAGAGACCCAGTACTTC

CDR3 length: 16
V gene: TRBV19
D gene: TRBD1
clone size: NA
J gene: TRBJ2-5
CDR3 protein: CASSVAGTGYQETQYF
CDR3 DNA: TGTGCCAGTAGTGTCGCTGGGACAGGGTACCAAGAGACCCAGTACTTC

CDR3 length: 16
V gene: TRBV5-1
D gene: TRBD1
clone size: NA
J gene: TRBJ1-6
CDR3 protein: CASSGTGTGGSSPLHF
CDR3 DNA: TGCGCCAGCAGCGGAACCGGGACAGGGGGCAGTTCACCCCTCCACTTT

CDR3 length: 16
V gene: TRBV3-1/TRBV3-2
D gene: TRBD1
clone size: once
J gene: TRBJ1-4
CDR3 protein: CASSTFPGTVNEKLFF
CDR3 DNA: TGTGCCAGCAGCACGTTTCCCGGGACAGTTAATGAAAAACTGTTTTTT

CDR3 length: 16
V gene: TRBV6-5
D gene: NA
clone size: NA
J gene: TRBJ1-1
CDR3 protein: CASSYGGTGGSTEAFF
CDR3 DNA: TGTGCCAGCAGTTACGGGGGGACCGGGGGGAGCACTGAAGCTTTCTTT

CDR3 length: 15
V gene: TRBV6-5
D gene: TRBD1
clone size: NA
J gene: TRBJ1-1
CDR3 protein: CASPLGTGMNTEAFF
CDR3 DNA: TGTGCCAGCCCTCTCGGGACAGGCATGAACACTGAAGCTTTCTTT

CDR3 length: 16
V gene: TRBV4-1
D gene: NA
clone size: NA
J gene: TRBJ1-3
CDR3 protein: CASSQDRGKVGNTIYF
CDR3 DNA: TGCGCCAGCAGCCAAGATCGGGGGAAGGTTGGAAACACCATATATTTT

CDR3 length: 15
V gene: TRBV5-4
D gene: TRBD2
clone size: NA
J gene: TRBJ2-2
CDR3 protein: CASSFGLAGTGELFF
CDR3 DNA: TGTGCCAGCAGCTTTGGACTAGCGGGGACCGGGGAGCTGTTTTTT

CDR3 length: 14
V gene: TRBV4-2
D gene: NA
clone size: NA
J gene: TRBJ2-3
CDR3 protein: CASSKWVAADTQYF
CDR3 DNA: TGTGCCAGCAGCAAATGGGTAGCGGCAGATACGCAGTATTTT

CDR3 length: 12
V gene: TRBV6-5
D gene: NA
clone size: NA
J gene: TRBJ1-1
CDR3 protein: CASSGQTTEAFF
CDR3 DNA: TGTGCCAGCAGCGGACAGACCACTGAAGCTTTCTTT

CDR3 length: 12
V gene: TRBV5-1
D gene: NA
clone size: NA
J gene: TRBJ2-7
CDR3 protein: CASGLTIYEQYF
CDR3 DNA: TGCGCCAGCGGTCTGACAATTTACGAGCAGTACTTC

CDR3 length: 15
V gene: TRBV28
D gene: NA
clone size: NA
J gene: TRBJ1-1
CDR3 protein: CASSSSPGGSTEAFF
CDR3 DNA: TGTGCCAGCAGTTCCTCCCCCGGGGGTAGCACTGAAGCTTTCTTT

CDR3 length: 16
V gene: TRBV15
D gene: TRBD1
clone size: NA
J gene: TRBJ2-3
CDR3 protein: CATSRGQEGTTDTQYF
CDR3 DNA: TGTGCCACCAGCAGGGGACAGGAGGGGACCACAGATACGCAGTATTTT

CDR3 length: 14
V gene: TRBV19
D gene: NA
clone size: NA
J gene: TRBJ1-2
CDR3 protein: CASSIPGDPGGYTF
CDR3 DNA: TGTGCCAGTAGTATCCCAGGGGACCCGGGGGGCTACACCTTC

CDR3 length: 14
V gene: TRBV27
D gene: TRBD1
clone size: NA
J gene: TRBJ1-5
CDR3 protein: CASSPGTGNQPQHF
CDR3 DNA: TGTGCCAGCAGTCCCGGGACAGGAAATCAGCCCCAGCATTTT

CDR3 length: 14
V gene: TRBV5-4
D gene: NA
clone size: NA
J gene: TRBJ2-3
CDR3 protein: CASSLVALPDTQYF
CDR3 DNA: TGTGCCAGCAGCTTAGTCGCGCTCCCAGATACGCAGTATTTT

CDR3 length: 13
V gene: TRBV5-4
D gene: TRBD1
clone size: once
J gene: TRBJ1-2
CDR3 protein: CASSMTGDYGYTF
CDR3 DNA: TGTGCCAGCAGTATGACAGGGGACTATGGCTACACCTTC

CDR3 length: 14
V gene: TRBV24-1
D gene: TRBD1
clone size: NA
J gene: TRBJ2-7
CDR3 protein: CATSARGQGYEQYF
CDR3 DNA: TGTGCCACCAGTGCCAGGGGACAGGGGTACGAGCAGTACTTC

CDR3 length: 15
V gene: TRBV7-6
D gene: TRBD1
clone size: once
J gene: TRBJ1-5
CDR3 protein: CASSLMTGRDQPQHF
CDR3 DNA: TGTGCCAGCAGCTTGATGACAGGGCGGGATCAGCCCCAGCATTTT

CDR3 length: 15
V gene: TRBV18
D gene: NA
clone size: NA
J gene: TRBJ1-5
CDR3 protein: CASSPRQEANQPQHF
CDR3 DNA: TGTGCCAGCTCACCACGGCAGGAGGCCAATCAGCCCCAGCATTTT

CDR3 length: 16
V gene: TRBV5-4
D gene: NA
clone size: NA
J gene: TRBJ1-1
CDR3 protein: CASRDRKLLMNTEAFF
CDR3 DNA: TGTGCCAGCAGAGACAGGAAACTCCTTATGAACACTGAAGCTTTCTTT

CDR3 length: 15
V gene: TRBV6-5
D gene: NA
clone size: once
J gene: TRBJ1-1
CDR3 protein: CASSYSINSRTEAFF
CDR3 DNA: TGTGCCAGCAGTTACTCGATTAACAGTCGAACTGAAGCTTTCTTT

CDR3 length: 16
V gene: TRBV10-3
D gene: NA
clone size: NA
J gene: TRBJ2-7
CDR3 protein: CAISEGHTSPKDEQYF
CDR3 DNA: TGTGCCATCAGTGAGGGACATACTAGCCCGAAGGACGAGCAGTACTTC

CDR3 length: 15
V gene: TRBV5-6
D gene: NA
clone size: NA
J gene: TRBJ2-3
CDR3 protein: CASSVELRSTDTQYF
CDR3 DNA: TGTGCCAGCAGCGTCGAGTTACGCTCCACAGATACGCAGTATTTT